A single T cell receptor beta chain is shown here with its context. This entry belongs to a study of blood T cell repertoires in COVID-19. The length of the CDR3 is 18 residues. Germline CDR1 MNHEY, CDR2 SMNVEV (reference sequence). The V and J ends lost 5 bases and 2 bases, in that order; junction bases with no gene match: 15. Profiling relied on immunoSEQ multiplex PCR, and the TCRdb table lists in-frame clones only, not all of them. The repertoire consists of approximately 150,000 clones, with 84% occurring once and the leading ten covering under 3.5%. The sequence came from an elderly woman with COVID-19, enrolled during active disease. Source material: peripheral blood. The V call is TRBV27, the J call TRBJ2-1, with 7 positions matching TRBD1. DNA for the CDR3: TGTGCCAGCAGTACCCACAGGGGTGGGACCTTTACCTACAATGAGCAGTTCTTC. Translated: CASSTHRGGTFTYNEQFF.